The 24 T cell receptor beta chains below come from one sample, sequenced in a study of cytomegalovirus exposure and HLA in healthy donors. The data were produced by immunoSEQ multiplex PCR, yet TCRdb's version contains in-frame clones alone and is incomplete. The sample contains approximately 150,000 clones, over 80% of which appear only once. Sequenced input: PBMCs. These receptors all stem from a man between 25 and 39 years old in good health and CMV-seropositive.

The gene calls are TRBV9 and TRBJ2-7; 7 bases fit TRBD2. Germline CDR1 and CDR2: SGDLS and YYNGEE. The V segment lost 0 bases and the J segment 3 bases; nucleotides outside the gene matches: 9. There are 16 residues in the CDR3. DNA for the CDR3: TGTGCCAGCAGCGTAGCCTCTAGCGGTATGGGCTACGAGCAGTACTTC. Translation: CASSVASSGMGYEQYF. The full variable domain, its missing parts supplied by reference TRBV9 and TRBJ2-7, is DSGVTQTPKHLITATGQRVTLRCSPRSGDLSVYWYQQSLDQGLQFLIQYYNGEERAKGNILERFSAQQFPDLHSELNLSSLELGDSALYFCASSVASSGMGYEQYFGPGTRLTVT.

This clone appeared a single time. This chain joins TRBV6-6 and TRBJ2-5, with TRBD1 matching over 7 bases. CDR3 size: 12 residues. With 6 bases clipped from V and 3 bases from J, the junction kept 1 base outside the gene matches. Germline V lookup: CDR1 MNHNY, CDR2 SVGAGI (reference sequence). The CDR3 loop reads CASSDREETQYF. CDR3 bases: TGTGCCAGCAGCGACAGGGAAGAGACCCAGTACTTC.

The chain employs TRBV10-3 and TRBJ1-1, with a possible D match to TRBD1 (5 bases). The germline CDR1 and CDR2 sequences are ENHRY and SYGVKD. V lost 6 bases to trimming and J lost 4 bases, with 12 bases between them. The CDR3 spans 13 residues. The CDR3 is CAISDQGSTEAFF. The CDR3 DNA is TGTGCCATCAGCGATCAGGGTAGCACTGAAGCTTTCTTT.

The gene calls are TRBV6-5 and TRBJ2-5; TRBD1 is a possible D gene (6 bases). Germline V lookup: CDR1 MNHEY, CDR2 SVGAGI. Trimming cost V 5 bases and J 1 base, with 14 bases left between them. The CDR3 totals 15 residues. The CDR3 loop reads CASSTPSQGQETQYF. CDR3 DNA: TGTGCCAGCAGTACCCCTTCACAGGGCCAAGAGACCCAGTACTTC.

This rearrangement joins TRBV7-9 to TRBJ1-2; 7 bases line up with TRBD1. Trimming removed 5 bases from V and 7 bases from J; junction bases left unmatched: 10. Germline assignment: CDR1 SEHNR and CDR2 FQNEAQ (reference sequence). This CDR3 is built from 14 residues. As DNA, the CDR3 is TGTGCCAGCAGCCCAGGGACAGCTGGGGGTGGCTACACCTTC. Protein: CASSPGTAGGGYTF.

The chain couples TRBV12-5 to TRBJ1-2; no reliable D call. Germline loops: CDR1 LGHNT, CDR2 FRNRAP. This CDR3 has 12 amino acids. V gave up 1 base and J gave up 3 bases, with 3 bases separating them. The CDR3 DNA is TGTGCTAGTGGTTTGGCAGACTATGGCTACACCTTC. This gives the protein CASGLADYGYTF.

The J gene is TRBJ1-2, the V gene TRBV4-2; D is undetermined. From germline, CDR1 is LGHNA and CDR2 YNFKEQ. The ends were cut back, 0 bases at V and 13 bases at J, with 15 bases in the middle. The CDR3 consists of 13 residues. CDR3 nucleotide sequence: TGTGCCAGCAGCCAAGAACCTCTCGACTTTGGCACCTTC. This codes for CASSQEPLDFGTF.

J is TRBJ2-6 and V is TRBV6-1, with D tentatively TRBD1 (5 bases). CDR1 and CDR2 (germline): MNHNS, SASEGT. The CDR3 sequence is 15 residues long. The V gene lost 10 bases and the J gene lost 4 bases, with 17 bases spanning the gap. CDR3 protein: CANALGVEGANVLTF. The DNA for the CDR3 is TGTGCCAACGCCCTAGGGGTGGAGGGGGCCAACGTCCTGACTTTC.

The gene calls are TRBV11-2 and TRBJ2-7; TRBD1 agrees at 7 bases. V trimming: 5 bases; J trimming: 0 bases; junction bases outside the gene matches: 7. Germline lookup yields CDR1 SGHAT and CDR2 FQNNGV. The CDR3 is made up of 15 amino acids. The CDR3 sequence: CASSRPGQSSYEQYF. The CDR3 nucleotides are TGTGCCAGCAGCCGACCGGGACAGAGCTCCTACGAGCAGTACTTC.

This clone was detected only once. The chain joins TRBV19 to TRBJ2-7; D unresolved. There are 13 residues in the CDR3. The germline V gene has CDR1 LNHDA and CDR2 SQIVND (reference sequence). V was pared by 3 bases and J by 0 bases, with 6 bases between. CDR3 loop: CASSISISYEQYF. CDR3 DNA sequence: TGTGCCAGTAGTATTAGCATCTCCTACGAGCAGTACTTC.

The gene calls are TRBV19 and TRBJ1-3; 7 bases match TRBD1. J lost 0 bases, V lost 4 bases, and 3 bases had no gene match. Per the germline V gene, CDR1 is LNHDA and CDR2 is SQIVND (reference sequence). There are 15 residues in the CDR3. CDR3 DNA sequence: TGTGCCAGTAGTAGAGGGACAGCCTCTGGAAACACCATATATTTT. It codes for CASSRGTASGNTIYF.

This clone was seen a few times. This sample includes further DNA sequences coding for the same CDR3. CDR3 sequence reads: CAWADRVNQPQHF. In DNA form, the CDR3 reads TGTGCCTGGGCTGACAGGGTGAATCAGCCCCAGCATTTT. The chain carries TRBV30 and TRBJ1-5; 7 nucleotides line up with TRBD1. The V and J ends lost 5 bases and 4 bases, in that order; junction bases with no gene match: 5. Germline V lookup: CDR1 GTSNPN, CDR2 SVGIG (reference sequence). The CDR3 is made up of 13 amino acids.

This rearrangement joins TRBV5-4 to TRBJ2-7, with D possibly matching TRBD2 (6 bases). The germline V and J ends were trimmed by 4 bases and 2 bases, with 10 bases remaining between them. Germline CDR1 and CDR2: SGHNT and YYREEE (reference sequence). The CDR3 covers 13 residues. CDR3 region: CASSPGLAYEQYF. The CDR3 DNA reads TGTGCCAGCAGCCCGGGACTTGCCTACGAGCAGTACTTC.

The CDR3: CASATGVGKNIQYF. The CDR3 DNA is TGTGCCAGCGCGACAGGGGTGGGCAAAAACATTCAGTACTTC. This rearrangement joins TRBV27 to TRBJ2-4, with 8 bases that match TRBD1. CDR3 length equals 14 residues. Germline loops: CDR1 MNHEY, CDR2 SMNVEV (reference sequence). Trimming cost V 8 bases and J 3 bases; bases outside gene matches: 6.

The CDR3 protein is CASSSTRGGTGIGYGYTF. In DNA form, the CDR3 reads TGTGCCAGCAGCTCAACACGGGGAGGAACGGGTATAGGCTATGGCTACACCTTC. The chain couples TRBV7-3 to TRBJ1-2; D remains unclear. Trimming removed 4 bases from V and 4 bases from J, with 25 bases in between. CDR1 and CDR2 from the germline V gene are SGHTA and FQGTGA. The CDR3 is made up of 18 amino acids.

This chain's CDR3 is CAARTGGDYGYTF. CDR3 sequence (DNA): TGTGCCGCACGGACAGGGGGCGACTATGGCTACACCTTC. This chain connects TRBV6-5 to TRBJ1-2, with TRBD1 matching 11 bases. The CDR3 spans 13 residues. CDR1 and CDR2 from the germline V gene are MNHEY and SVGAGI. J gave up 3 bases and V 11 bases, and 5 bases lay outside the gene matches.

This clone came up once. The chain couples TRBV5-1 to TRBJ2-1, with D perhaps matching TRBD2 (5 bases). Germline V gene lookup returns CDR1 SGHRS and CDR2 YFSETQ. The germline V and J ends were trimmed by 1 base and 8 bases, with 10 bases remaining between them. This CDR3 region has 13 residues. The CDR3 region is CASSLPSIDEQFF. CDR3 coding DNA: TGCGCCAGCAGCTTGCCTAGCATCGATGAGCAGTTCTTC.

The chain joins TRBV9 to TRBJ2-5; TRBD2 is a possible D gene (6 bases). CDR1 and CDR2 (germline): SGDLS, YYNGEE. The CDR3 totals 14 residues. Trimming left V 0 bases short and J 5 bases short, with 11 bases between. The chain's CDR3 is CASSVATSLETQYF. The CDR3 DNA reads TGTGCCAGCAGCGTAGCTACTAGCCTCGAGACCCAGTACTTC.

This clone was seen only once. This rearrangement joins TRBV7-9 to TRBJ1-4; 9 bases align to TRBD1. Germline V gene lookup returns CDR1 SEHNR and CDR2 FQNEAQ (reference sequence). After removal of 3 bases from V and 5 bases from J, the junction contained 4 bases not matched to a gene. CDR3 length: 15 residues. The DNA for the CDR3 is TGTGCCAGCAGCTTCGACAGGGGGAGGAATGAAAAACTGTTTTTT. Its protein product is CASSFDRGRNEKLFF.

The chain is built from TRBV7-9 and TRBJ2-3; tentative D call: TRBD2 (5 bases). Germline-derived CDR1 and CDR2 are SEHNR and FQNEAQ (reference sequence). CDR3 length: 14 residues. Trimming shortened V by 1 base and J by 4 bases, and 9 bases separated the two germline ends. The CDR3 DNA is TGTGCCAGCAGCTTAGGGATCGGGGCAGATACGCAGTATTTT. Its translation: CASSLGIGADTQYF.

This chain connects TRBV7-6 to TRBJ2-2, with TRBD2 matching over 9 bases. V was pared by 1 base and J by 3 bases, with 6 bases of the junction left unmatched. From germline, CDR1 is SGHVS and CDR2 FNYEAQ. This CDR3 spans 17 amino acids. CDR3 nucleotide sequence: TGTGCCAGCAGCTTAGAAGCGGGGGGCGGGTACACCGGGGAGCTGTTTTTT. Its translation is CASSLEAGGGYTGELFF. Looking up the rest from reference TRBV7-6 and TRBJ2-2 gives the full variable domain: GAGVSQSPRYKVTKRGQDVALRCDPISGHVSLYWYRQALGQGPEFLTYFNYEAQQDKSGLPNDRFSAERPEGSISTLTIQRTEQRDSAMYRCASSLEAGGGYTGELFFGEGSRLTVL.

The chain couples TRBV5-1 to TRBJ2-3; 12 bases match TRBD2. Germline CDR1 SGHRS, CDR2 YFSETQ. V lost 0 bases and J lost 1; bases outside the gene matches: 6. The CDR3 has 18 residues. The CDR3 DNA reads TGCGCCAGCAGCTTGGGGACTAGCGGGGTCAGGGGCACAGATACGCAGTATTTT. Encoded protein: CASSLGTSGVRGTDTQYF.

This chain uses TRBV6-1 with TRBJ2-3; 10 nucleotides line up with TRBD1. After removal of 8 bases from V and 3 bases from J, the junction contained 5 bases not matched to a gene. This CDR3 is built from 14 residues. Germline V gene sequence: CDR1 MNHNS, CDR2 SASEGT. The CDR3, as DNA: TGTGCCAGCCTCGACAGGGGGCGGACAGATACGCAGTATTTT. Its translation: CASLDRGRTDTQYF.

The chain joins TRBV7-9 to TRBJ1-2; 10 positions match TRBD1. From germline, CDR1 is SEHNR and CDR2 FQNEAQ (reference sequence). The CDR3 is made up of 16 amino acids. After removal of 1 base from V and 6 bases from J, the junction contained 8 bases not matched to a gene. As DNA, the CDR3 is TGTGCCAGCAGCTTAGGAACTGGGACAGGGGCTGATGGCTACACCTTC. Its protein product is CASSLGTGTGADGYTF. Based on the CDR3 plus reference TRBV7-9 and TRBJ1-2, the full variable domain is DTGVSQNPRHKITKRGQNVTFRCDPISEHNRLYWYRQTLGQGPEFLTYFQNEAQLEKSRLLSDRFSAERPKGSFSTLEIQRTEQGDSAMYLCASSLGTGTGADGYTFGSGTRLTVV.